What follows describes a single T cell receptor (beta chain). Its antigen is undetermined. CDR3 size: 14 residues. V was pared by 3 bases and J by 2 bases, with 11 bases between. CDR1 and CDR2 (germline): SGHDN, FVKESK. The PCR ran on 60 Vbeta and 13 Jbeta primers. Measured with immunoSEQ multiplex PCR; TCRdb has only the in-frame clones, and not every one. The data hold some 240,000 clones, with about nine tenths observed a single time. These data belong to a study of cytomegalovirus exposure and HLA in healthy donors. Study overall: Among the roughly 370 genotyped donors, approximately 82% were placed in the Caucasian-associated ancestry cluster.

Study-wide results and caveats: Several V segments, TRBV6-2 and TRBV6-3 among them, could not be told apart and were dropped. In a later analysis, donors in an Asian-associated ancestry cluster reportedly had fewer N-insertions in productive TCRs than the cohort mean.

The rearrangement links TRBV14 to TRBJ2-7; D ambiguous. Sequencing was carried out using PBMCs. This receptor was taken from a girl aged 2 to 9 in good health and CMV-seronegative. CDR3 residues: CASSQRFRPYEQYF. The DNA of the CDR3 is TGTGCCAGCAGCCAGCGGTTTAGGCCCTACGAGCAGTACTTC.